This T cell receptor (beta chain) was sequenced during a study of cytomegalovirus exposure and HLA in healthy donors. General observations from the study: TCR beta V segments were, for the most part, productive about 87% or about 30% of the time in an earlier analysis. Accurate HLA-A and HLA-B prediction from TCR beta sequences was reported for most subjects.

On this clone: Antigen: not known.

The CDR3 consists of 15 residues. Trimming removed 5 bases from V and 1 base from J, with 14 bases in between. CDR1 and CDR2 from the germline V gene are SGHNT and YENEEA. A multiplex PCR was run with 60 Vbeta primers and 13 Jbeta primers. The table came from immunoSEQ multiplex PCR; TCRdb's copy has only in-frame clones and leaves some out. The data contain around 140,000 clones, 75% to 80% of them singletons. The V and J genes are TRBV11-3 and TRBJ1-1; the D gene is possibly TRBD1 (6 bases). Sequencing input: PBMCs. The TCR sequence derives from a woman in her sixties in good health and CMV-seronegative. CDR3 in DNA: TGTGCCAGCAGCCAGGGACAAACCCCGAACACTGAAGCTTTCTTT. It codes for CASSQGQTPNTEAFF. Full variable domain (remainder filled in from reference TRBV11-3 and TRBJ1-1): EAGVVQSPRYKIIEKKQPVAFWCNPISGHNTLYWYLQNLGQGPELLIRYENEEAVDDSQLPKDRFSAERLKGVDSTLKIQPAELGDSAVYLCASSQGQTPNTEAFFGQGTRLTVV.